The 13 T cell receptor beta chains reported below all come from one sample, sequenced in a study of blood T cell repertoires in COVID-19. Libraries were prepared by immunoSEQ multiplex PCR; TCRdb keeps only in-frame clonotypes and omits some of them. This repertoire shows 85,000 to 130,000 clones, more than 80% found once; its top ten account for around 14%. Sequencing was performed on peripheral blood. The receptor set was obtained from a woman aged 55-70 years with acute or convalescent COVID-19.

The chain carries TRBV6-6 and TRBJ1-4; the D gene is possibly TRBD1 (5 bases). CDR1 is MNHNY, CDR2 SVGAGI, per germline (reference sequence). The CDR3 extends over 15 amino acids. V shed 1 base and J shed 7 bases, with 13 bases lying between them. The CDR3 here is CASSYLGDFGEKLFF. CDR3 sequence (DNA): TGTGCCAGCAGTTACTTAGGGGACTTCGGTGAAAAACTGTTTTTT.

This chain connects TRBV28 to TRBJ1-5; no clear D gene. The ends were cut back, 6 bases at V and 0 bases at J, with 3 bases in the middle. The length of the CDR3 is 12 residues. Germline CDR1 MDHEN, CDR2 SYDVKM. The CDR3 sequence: CASRASNQPQHF. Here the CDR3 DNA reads TGTGCCAGCAGGGCTAGCAATCAGCCCCAGCATTTT.

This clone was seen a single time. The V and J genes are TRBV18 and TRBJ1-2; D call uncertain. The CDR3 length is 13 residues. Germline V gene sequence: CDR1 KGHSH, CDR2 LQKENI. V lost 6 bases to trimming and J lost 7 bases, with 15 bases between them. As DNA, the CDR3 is TGTGCCAGCTCCCCGGGTCTGGATGGTGGCTACACCTTC. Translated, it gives CASSPGLDGGYTF.

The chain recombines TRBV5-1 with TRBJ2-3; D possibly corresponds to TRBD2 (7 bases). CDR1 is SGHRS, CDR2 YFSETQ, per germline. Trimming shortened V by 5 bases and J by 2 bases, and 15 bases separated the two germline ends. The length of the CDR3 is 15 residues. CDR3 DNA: TGCGCCAGCAGTCCGGTAGGGGGGGTCACAGATACGCAGTATTTT. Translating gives CASSPVGGVTDTQYF.

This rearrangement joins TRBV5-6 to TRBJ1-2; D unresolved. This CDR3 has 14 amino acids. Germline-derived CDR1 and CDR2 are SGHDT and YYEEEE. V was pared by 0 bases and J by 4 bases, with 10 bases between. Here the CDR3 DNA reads TGTGCCAGCAGCTTGGTGGTACCCGGCTATGGCTACACCTTC. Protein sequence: CASSLVVPGYGYTF.

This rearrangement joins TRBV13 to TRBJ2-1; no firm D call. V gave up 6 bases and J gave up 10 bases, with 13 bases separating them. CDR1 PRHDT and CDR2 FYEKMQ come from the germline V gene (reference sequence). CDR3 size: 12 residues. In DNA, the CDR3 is TGTGCCAGCAGTCACCGACTTATGGAGCAGTTCTTC. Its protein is CASSHRLMEQFF.

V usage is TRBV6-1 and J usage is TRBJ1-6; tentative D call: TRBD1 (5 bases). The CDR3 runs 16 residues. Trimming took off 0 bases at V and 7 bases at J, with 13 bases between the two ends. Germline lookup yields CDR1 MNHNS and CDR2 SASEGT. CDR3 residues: CASSEAQSRGNSPLHF. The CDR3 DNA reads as TGTGCCAGCAGTGAAGCTCAGTCTCGGGGGAATTCACCCCTCCACTTT.

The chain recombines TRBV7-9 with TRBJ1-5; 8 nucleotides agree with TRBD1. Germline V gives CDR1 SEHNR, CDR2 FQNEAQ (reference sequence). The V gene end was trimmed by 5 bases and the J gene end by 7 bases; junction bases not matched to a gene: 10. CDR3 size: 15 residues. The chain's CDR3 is CASSPGQGSAQPQHF. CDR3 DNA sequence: TGTGCCAGCAGCCCCGGACAGGGCTCGGCCCAGCCCCAGCATTTT.

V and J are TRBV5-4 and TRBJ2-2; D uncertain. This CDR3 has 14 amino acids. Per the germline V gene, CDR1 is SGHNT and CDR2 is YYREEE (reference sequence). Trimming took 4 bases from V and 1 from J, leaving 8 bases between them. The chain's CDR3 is CASSPVLNTGELFF. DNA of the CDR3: TGTGCCAGCAGCCCCGTTCTGAACACCGGGGAGCTGTTTTTT.

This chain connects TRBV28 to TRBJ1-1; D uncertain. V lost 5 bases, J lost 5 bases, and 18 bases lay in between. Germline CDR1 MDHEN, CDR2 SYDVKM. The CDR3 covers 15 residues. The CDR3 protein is CASSLLVGGRTEAFF. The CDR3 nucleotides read TGTGCCAGCAGTCTACTAGTTGGAGGGAGAACTGAAGCTTTCTTT.

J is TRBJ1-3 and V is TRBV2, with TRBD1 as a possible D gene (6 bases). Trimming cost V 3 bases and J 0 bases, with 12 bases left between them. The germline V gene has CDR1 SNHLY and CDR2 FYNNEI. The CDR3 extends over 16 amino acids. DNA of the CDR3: TGTGCCAGCAGTGAGAGTGGGACAAGCTCTGGAAACACCATATATTTT. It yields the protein CASSESGTSSGNTIYF.

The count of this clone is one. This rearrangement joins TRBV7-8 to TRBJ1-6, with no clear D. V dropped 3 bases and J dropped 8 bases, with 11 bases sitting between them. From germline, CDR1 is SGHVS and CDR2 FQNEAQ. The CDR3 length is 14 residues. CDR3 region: CASSFSPEDSPLHF. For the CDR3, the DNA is TGTGCCAGCAGCTTTAGCCCGGAGGATTCACCCCTCCACTTT.

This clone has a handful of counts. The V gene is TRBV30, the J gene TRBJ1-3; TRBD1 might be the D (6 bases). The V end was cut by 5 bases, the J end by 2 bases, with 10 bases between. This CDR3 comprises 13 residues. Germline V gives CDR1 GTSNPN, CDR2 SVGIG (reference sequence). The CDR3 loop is CAWGGGAGNTIYF. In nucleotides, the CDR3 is TGTGCCTGGGGAGGGGGAGCTGGAAACACCATATATTTT.